The present entry profiles one TCR beta chain with its context. Its antigen is as yet unknown. The sample originates from a study of T cell repertoires in cytomegalovirus infection. Study at large: Well-studied HLA-B-restricted epitopes and recently identified HLA-C-restricted epitopes of CMV were both used in the study. General observations from the study: CMV-specific TCR beta clonotypes restricted by HLA-C dominated the ex vivo response. Individuals carrying CMV plus the relevant HLA were identified by cumulative frequency of public TCR beta families.

TCRdb called the reads again in MiXCR, with one record for every CDR3 protein. The profile shows about 160,000 distinct CDR3 sequences, less than 25% of them singletons. V shed 5 bases and J shed 1 base, with 14 bases lying between them. This CDR3 contains 15 residues. Germline values: CDR1 SGHVS, CDR2 FNYEAQ. The clonotype was recovered from a human donor in good health (CMV status not recorded). Some clones in this sample may be carry-over from other donors' samples. Sequenced material: CD8+ T cells from cultured PBMCs, taken from culture after CMV antigen stimulation. V usage is TRBV7-6 and J usage is TRBJ1-1; D is unresolved. This CDR3 reads CASSPPFTGNTEAFF. CDR3 nucleotide sequence: TGTGCCAGCAGCCCTCCGTTTACGGGGAACACTGAAGCTTTCTTT.